One sample yielded the 21 T cell receptor beta chains listed below, sequenced in a study of beta chain features in type 1 diabetes. What was sequenced were expressed TCRB transcripts, since all of the isolated RNA had been reverse transcribed. The table came from immunoSEQ multiplex PCR; TCRdb's copy has only in-frame clones and leaves some out. The sample yields approximately 300,000 clones, roughly 11% seen once. Material for sequencing was naive CD4+ T cells from blood. All receptors come from a woman aged 30 to 39 in good health.

The CDR3 protein is CATLWGGSYQPQHF. The CDR3 DNA follows: TGTGCCACCCTTTGGGGGGGCAGCTATCAGCCCCAGCATTTT. This chain uses TRBV28 with TRBJ1-5; TRBD1 is a possible D gene (6 bases). Trimming cost V 10 bases and J 5 bases, with 18 bases left between them. Germline V gives CDR1 MDHEN, CDR2 SYDVKM. The CDR3 sequence is 14 residues long.

This clone has at least ten counts. The CDR3 nucleotides are TGTGCCAGCAGCTTGCAGGCAGGATTCACAGATACGCAGTATTTT. As protein: CASSLQAGFTDTQYF. The genes are TRBV7-2 and TRBJ2-3; D is unresolved. Trimming cost V 3 bases and J 2 bases, with 12 bases left between them. The CDR3 is 15 residues long. Germline V lookup: CDR1 SGHTA, CDR2 FQGNSA.

The chain combines TRBV6-5 with TRBJ1-2; 10 positions agree with TRBD1. The CDR3 totals 15 residues. V trimming: 7 bases; J trimming: 1 base; junction bases outside the gene matches: 6. The germline V gene encodes CDR1 MNHEY and CDR2 SVGAGI. The CDR3 sequence: CASTKTGGGNYGYTF. DNA of the CDR3: TGTGCCAGCACCAAGACAGGGGGCGGTAACTATGGCTACACCTTC.

In DNA, the CDR3 is TGCGCCAGCAGCCCGTCTCTCGGGGGGGAGCAGTTCTTC. This translates into CASSPSLGGEQFF. The chain joins TRBV5-1 to TRBJ2-1, with 7 bases matching TRBD2. The trim removed 4 bases at V and 10 bases at J, leaving 8 bases unmatched. Looked up from germline, CDR1 is SGHRS and CDR2 is YFSETQ. The CDR3 length is 13 residues.

The V call is TRBV9, the J call TRBJ2-3; TRBD1 matches 9 bases. V gave up 1 base and J gave up 6 bases; unmatched junction bases: 9. The CDR3 length is 16 residues. Looked up from germline, CDR1 is SGDLS and CDR2 is YYNGEE. The CDR3 DNA is TGTGCCAGCAGCGTAAGGGACAGGGAAGTTTCGGATACGCAGTATTTT. Translation gives CASSVRDREVSDTQYF.

This clone was picked up a small number of times. At one of its ends the junction is not consistent with the germline gene, which may arise from a read error. The chain uses TRBV20-1 and TRBJ1-2, with a weak D call TRBD1 (5 bases). Germline CDR1 and CDR2: DFQATT and SNEGSKA (reference sequence). The CDR3 sequence is 11 residues long. CDR3 region: CSTGSNYGYTF. CDR3 DNA sequence: TGTAGTACAGGTTCTAACTATGGCTACACCTTC.

The gene calls are TRBV4-1 and TRBJ2-3, with 7 bases that match TRBD2. Looked up from germline, CDR1 is MGHRA and CDR2 is YSYEKL. J was trimmed by 3 bases and V by 2 bases; bases with no gene match: 11. This CDR3 has 17 residues. CDR3: CASSQQSAGALTDTQYF. In DNA form, the CDR3 reads TGCGCCAGCAGCCAACAATCGGCGGGAGCGTTGACAGATACGCAGTATTTT.

This clone was observed a few times. The V and J genes are TRBV5-8 and TRBJ2-2; TRBD1 aligns across 9 bases. The CDR3 spans 15 residues. Germline V gene data show CDR1 as SGHTS and CDR2 as YDEGEE. Trimming removed 4 bases from V and 4 bases from J; junction bases left unmatched: 5. The chain's CDR3 is CASSPRTGVTGELFF. CDR3 coding DNA: TGTGCCAGCAGCCCGAGGACAGGGGTCACCGGGGAGCTGTTTTTT.

As regards this clone: Other DNA sequences in the same sample also yield this CDR3. This chain links TRBV5-4 with TRBJ2-5; D remains ambiguous. The CDR3 is made up of 13 amino acids. V dropped 4 bases and J dropped 2 bases, with 9 bases sitting between them. Germline V gene data show CDR1 as SGHNT and CDR2 as YYREEE (reference sequence). CDR3 in amino acids: CASSPPGQETQYF. Here the CDR3 DNA reads TGTGCCAGCAGCCCACCGGGTCAAGAGACCCAGTACTTC.

This clone came up a few times. V is TRBV25-1 and J is TRBJ1-2, with a weak D call TRBD1 (6 bases). Trimming removed 9 bases at V and 0 bases at J, with 14 bases between. The germline gives CDR1 MGHDK, CDR2 SYGVNS. The CDR3 spans 14 residues. The CDR3 nucleotides read TGTGCCAGATCCCGGGGGGCCCCTAACTATGGCTACACCTTC. Protein sequence: CARSRGAPNYGYTF.

Only a few counts were recorded for this clone. CDR3 in amino acids: CASSLTYRGGFQPQHF. For the CDR3, the DNA is TGTGCCAGCAGTTTGACTTACAGGGGAGGTTTTCAGCCCCAGCATTTT. The chain has TRBV28 and TRBJ1-5; 7 bases align to TRBD1. V lost 3 bases, J lost 6 bases, and 11 bases stayed unmatched. CDR3 size: 16 residues. Germline assignment: CDR1 MDHEN and CDR2 SYDVKM.

This clone occurred a few times. The chain links TRBV7-3 to TRBJ1-1; D is unresolved. This CDR3 region has 13 residues. V shed 1 base and J shed 3 bases, with 6 bases lying between them. Germline CDR1 reads SGHTA; CDR2 reads FQGTGA. CDR3 DNA: TGTGCCAGCAGCTTAAGTCCGGACACTGAAGCTTTCTTT. Encoded protein: CASSLSPDTEAFF.

This clone was seen a handful of times. The V call is TRBV28, the J call TRBJ2-2; no clear D gene. The CDR3 is made up of 16 amino acids. The germline gives CDR1 MDHEN, CDR2 SYDVKM. V shed 4 bases and J shed 1 base, with 13 bases lying between them. CDR3 in DNA: TGTGCCAGCAGTTCCCCGGGTCGGAGGAACACCGGGGAGCTGTTTTTT. Translated, it gives CASSSPGRRNTGELFF. The full variable domain, completed using reference TRBV28 and TRBJ2-2, is DVKVTQSSRYLVKRTGEKVFLECVQDMDHENMFWYRQDPGLGLRLIYFSYDVKMKEKGDIPEGYSVSREKKERFSLILESASTNQTSMYLCASSSPGRRNTGELFFGEGSRLTVL.

This chain links TRBV19 with TRBJ2-5; TRBD2 might be the D (5 bases). Germline V lookup: CDR1 LNHDA, CDR2 SQIVND (reference sequence). The V gene lost 5 bases and the J gene lost 5 bases, with 12 bases spanning the gap. The CDR3 runs to 13 residues. Here the CDR3 reads CASSYLDYETQYF. CDR3 nucleotides: TGTGCCAGTAGTTATCTCGACTACGAGACCCAGTACTTC.

The rearrangement links TRBV7-3 to TRBJ2-1; 8 nucleotides match TRBD2. The CDR3 has 15 amino acids. V trimming: 1 base; J trimming: 5 bases; junction bases outside the gene matches: 4. The germline V gene has CDR1 SGHTA and CDR2 FQGTGA. The CDR3 region has the DNA TGTGCCAGCAGCTTAAGGAGCGGGAGCCACAATGAGCAGTTCTTC. Protein: CASSLRSGSHNEQFF. Supplemented by reference TRBV7-3 and TRBJ2-1, the full variable domain reads GAGVSQTPSNKVTEKGKYVELRCDPISGHTALYWYRQSLGQGPEFLIYFQGTGAADDSGLPNDRFFAVRPEGSVSTLKIQRTERGDSAVYLCASSLRSGSHNEQFFGPGTRLTVL.

The V gene is TRBV5-1, the J gene TRBJ1-2, with TRBD1 as a possible D gene (5 bases). Germline V lookup: CDR1 SGHRS, CDR2 YFSETQ. V gave up 4 bases and J gave up 1 base, with 14 bases separating them. The length of the CDR3 is 15 residues. CDR3 protein: CASSVGSGLNYGYTF. The CDR3 DNA sequence: TGCGCCAGCAGCGTCGGGTCAGGGCTTAACTATGGCTACACCTTC. The variable domain in full, with the rest retrieved from reference TRBV5-1 and TRBJ1-2, is KAGVTQTPRYLIKTRGQQVTLSCSPISGHRSVSWYQQTPGQGLQFLFEYFSETQRNKGNFPGRFSGRQFSNSRSEMNVSTLELGDSALYLCASSVGSGLNYGYTFGSGTRLTVV.

This chain joins TRBV29-1 and TRBJ2-5; D call uncertain. V was trimmed by 5 bases and J by 4 bases, leaving 8 bases between them. The CDR3 is 11 amino acids. Germline CDR1 and CDR2: SQVTM and ANQGSEA. CDR3 nucleotides: TGCAGCGTTATGGTAGCAGAGACCCAGTACTTC. This codes for CSVMVAETQYF.

This clone was seen only a few times. The chain employs TRBV28 and TRBJ2-1, with a possible D match to TRBD2 (6 bases). V was pared by 5 bases and J by 12 bases, with 14 bases between. CDR3 length equals 12 residues. The germline gives CDR1 MDHEN, CDR2 SYDVKM. CDR3 protein: CASSPEGRGQFF. CDR3 sequence (DNA): TGTGCCAGCAGTCCGGAGGGCCGCGGGCAGTTCTTC.

This clone was seen a handful of times. The chain couples TRBV18 to TRBJ1-1; the D gene is possibly TRBD1 (5 bases). This CDR3 has 15 amino acids. Trimming took off 6 bases at V and 1 base at J, with 15 bases between the two ends. CDR1 KGHSH and CDR2 LQKENI come from the germline V gene. CDR3 DNA: TGTGCCAGCTCCCTTATGCCTACAGGGAACACTGAAGCTTTCTTT. This gives the protein CASSLMPTGNTEAFF.

This clone has a handful of counts. The rearrangement joins TRBV7-2 to TRBJ2-7; D not certain. The germline CDR1 and CDR2 sequences are SGHTA and FQGNSA. Trimming took off 1 base at V and 7 bases at J, with 14 bases between the two ends. The CDR3 length is 14 residues. DNA of the CDR3: TGTGCCAGCAGCTTAGGACTGAATATTATGGAGCAGTACTTC. The encoded protein is CASSLGLNIMEQYF.

This clone was counted a few times. The chain couples TRBV6-1 to TRBJ1-5, with D possibly matching TRBD1 (5 bases). The CDR3 is made up of 14 amino acids. Deletions cut 2 bases from V and 6 bases from J, with 11 bases between. The germline gives CDR1 MNHNS, CDR2 SASEGT. The CDR3 here is CASSELWGGQPQHF. CDR3 nucleotide sequence: TGTGCCAGCAGTGAATTATGGGGCGGTCAGCCCCAGCATTTT.